These T cell receptor beta chains were read from a single sample in a study of shared clonotypes between healthy human individuals. TCRdb keeps only in-frame clones here, not all; method: immunoSEQ multiplex PCR. Of about 1 million clones in the sample, about 77% were seen once. The sequenced sample consisted of memory CD4+ T cells sorted from blood. The receptors derive from a man in his late teens or twenties in good health. The CDR3 runs from the conserved cysteine through the conserved F or W. The D gene is left open where the match is weak. Only part of the rows carry a size: once, few, many, or a class if the clone is expanded.

>TRBJ1-2|TRBV6-6|TRBD1|.
TGTGCCAGCAGTTACATCTATCGGACAGGGGAAGGCTACACCTTC
CASSYIYRTGEGYTF
>TRBJ2-5|TRBV14|.|many
TGTGCCAGCAGCCAAGCGCTGAGGGGAACAGAGACCCAGTACTTC
CASSQALRGTETQYF
>TRBJ1-2|TRBV5-5|.|few
TGTGCCAGCAGCCCGAGCTACTATGGCTACACCTTC
CASSPSYYGYTF
>TRBJ2-1|TRBV10-1|TRBD2|.
TGCGCCAGCAGTGAGTCCGCTAGCGGGAGTATTTATGAGCAGTTCTTC
CASSESASGSIYEQFF
>TRBJ2-5|TRBV6-5|.|.
TGTGCCAGCAGTTACTCTGGGGGTCGGGGAGAGACCCAGTACTTC
CASSYSGGRGETQYF
>TRBJ2-7|TRBV19|.|.
TGTGCCAGTAGTATGATCATGACTCCGGCGACCGAGCAGTACTTC
CASSMIMTPATEQYF
>TRBJ2-7|TRBV4-1|TRBD1|.
TGCGCCAGCAGCCAAGACAGAGCTAGGACAGGGATTTACGAGCAGTACTTC
CASSQDRARTGIYEQYF
>TRBJ2-5|TRBV11-2|.|.
TGTGCCAGCAGCTTCGGGAGCCAAGAGACCCAGTACTTC
CASSFGSQETQYF
>TRBJ2-7|TRBV6-5|.|.
TGTGCCAGCATCGAGGGAAACTCCTACGAGCAGTACTTC
CASIEGNSYEQYF
>TRBJ2-3|TRBV10-3|.|.
TGTGCCATCCGGGGGGTCGACAGGGGTTGGGCAGATACGCAGTATTTT
CAIRGVDRGWADTQYF
>TRBJ2-3|TRBV27|.|.
TGTGCCAGCAGTCCTGAGAGAGATACGCAGTATTTT
CASSPERDTQYF
>TRBJ2-1|TRBV5-8|TRBD2|few
TGTGCCAGCGGTAAAGGGACTAGCGTGTACAATGAGCAGTTCTTC
CASGKGTSVYNEQFF
>TRBJ1-4|TRBV15|.|.
TGTGCCACCAGCAGAGATGGGAACCCCAATGAAAAACTGTTTTTT
CATSRDGNPNEKLFF